The TCR beta chain under discussion was sequenced for a study of tumor-infiltrating lymphocytes in oesophageal squamous cell carcinoma. From the PCR reads, TCRdb called clonotypes with MiXCR, one entry per CDR3 protein. The table has roughly 15,000 distinct CDR3 sequences, 40% to 65% seen once; the top ten hold about 18%. The CDR3 is 15 residues long. The germline V and J ends were trimmed by 6 bases and 0 bases, with 12 bases remaining between them. CDR1 and CDR2 (germline): SGHTA, FQGNSA. The receptor's source is a male donor with esophageal squamous cell carcinoma. Sequenced sample: esophageal tumor tissue. This rearrangement joins TRBV7-2 to TRBJ2-1, with D possibly TRBD1 on 6 matching bases. DNA of the CDR3: TGTGCCAGCAGGAAAGGGGGAAGCTCCTACAATGAGCAGTTCTTC. Encoded protein: CASRKGGSSYNEQFF.